The 27 T cell receptor beta chains reported below all come from one sample, sequenced in a study of blood T cells in healthy people across ages. The use of a sample-barcoded 5' primer and a J-beta primer mix characterized a second PCR of roughly 6 to 12 cycles. TCRdb reanalysed the 5' RACE reads using MiXCR and keeps one entry per CDR3 protein. The profile shows roughly 500,000 distinct CDR3 sequences, approximately 30% of them singletons. Sequencing input: blood. The receptor set was obtained from a woman in her 70s in good health.

The chain is built from TRBV20-1 and TRBJ2-5; 9 bases match TRBD2. The assigned J gene may be wrong: the sequence end matches TRBJ2-7 better. CDR1 DFQATT and CDR2 SNEGSKA come from the germline V gene (reference sequence). This CDR3 comprises 15 residues. The CDR3 spells CSARAGSGGSNEQYF. The CDR3 DNA sequence: TGCAGTGCTAGAGCGGGTAGCGGGGGATCAAACGAGCAGTACTTC.

This clonotype was seen a few times. The V call is TRBV7-9, the J call TRBJ2-5; D is possibly TRBD1 (6 bases). The CDR3 length is 16 residues. Looked up from germline, CDR1 is SEHNR and CDR2 is FQNEAQ (reference sequence). Between the trimmed V and J ends, which lost 5 bases and 4 bases, there was a span of 20 bases. The CDR3 is CASSQWGRIAGETQYF. The CDR3, as DNA: TGTGCCAGCAGCCAATGGGGGCGTATCGCTGGAGAGACCCAGTACTTC.

This clonotype was counted only a few times. The chain carries TRBV20-1 and TRBJ1-6, with D unresolved. Germline CDR1 is DFQATT and CDR2 is SNEGSKA (reference sequence). Trimming removed 0 bases at V and 9 bases at J, with 12 bases between. The CDR3 runs to 14 residues. In DNA form, the CDR3 reads TGCAGTGCTAGAGAGGAGGGAAGAGTTTCACCCCTCCACTTT. Protein product: CSAREEGRVSPLHF.

The chain carries TRBV4-3 and TRBJ2-2; D is unclear. The V end was cut by 1 base, the J end by 0 bases, with 9 bases between. The CDR3 sequence is 16 residues long. CDR1 and CDR2 (germline): LGHNA, YSLEER. The CDR3, as DNA: TGCGCCAGCAGCCAAGGGCGATTAGCGAACACCGGGGAGCTGTTTTTT. This codes for CASSQGRLANTGELFF.

This chain uses TRBV20-1 with TRBJ2-5, with a weak D call TRBD2 (6 bases). Germline V gene sequence: CDR1 DFQATT, CDR2 SNEGSKA (reference sequence). Trimming cost V 0 bases and J 7 bases, with 15 bases left between them. The CDR3 covers 14 residues. The CDR3 DNA sequence: TGCAGTGCTAGAGATGGCCTAGTCGGGGGGACCCAGTACTTC. Its translation: CSARDGLVGGTQYF.

The CDR3 sequence is CASKSHPAYHEQFF. Written as DNA, the CDR3 is TGTGCCAGCAAGAGTCATCCAGCTTACCATGAGCAGTTCTTC. V gene TRBV7-2 combines with J gene TRBJ2-5; D remains ambiguous. The J call may not be correct, given that the DNA end is closer to TRBJ2-1. The CDR3 length is 14 residues. CDR1 and CDR2 (germline): SGHTA, FQGNSA.

The gene calls are TRBV6-2 or TRBV6-3 and TRBJ2-5; TRBD2 matches at 8 bases. The trim removed 7 bases at V and 4 bases at J, leaving 11 bases unmatched. The length of the CDR3 is 15 residues. Germline CDR1 MNHEY, CDR2 SVGEGT. CDR3 sequence reads: CASTGQGLVIETQYF. The CDR3 DNA sequence: TGTGCCAGCACGGGCCAGGGACTAGTGATAGAGACCCAGTACTTC.

There are a few counts of this clonotype. At one end, the junction sequence differs from germline, possibly due to a read error. This chain links TRBV11-2 with TRBJ2-1, with a possible D match to TRBD2 (5 bases). The V gene's germline CDR1 is SGHAT and CDR2 FQNNGV. The CDR3 contains 18 residues. This CDR3 is CACSLTGRARLKKNEQFF. The CDR3 DNA is TGTGCCTGCAGCCTAACGGGGAGAGCCCGACTTAAGAAAAATGAGCAGTTCTTC.

The chain joins TRBV5-1 to TRBJ2-5; 10 bases map to TRBD1. Germline V lookup: CDR1 SGHRS, CDR2 YFSETQ. V dropped 1 base and J dropped 5; count of bases not matched to a gene: 5. This CDR3 region has 15 residues. Here the CDR3 reads CASSLRTGGTETQYF. The CDR3 region has the DNA TGCGCCAGCAGCTTGCGGACAGGGGGGACGGAGACCCAGTACTTC.

The sample holds one count of this clonotype. V gene TRBV6-2 or TRBV6-3 combines with J gene TRBJ1-5, with D possibly matching TRBD1 (5 bases). V lost 6 bases to trimming and J lost 7 bases, with 19 bases between them. Germline CDR1 MNHEY, CDR2 SVGEGT. This CDR3 contains 15 residues. The CDR3 DNA follows: TGTGCCAGCAGAACCGCAGGGTCGGGTCCCCAGCCCCAGCATTTT. This codes for CASRTAGSGPQPQHF.

The chain uses TRBV24-1 and TRBJ2-3; unclear D gene. V gave up 7 bases and J gave up 2 bases, with 9 bases separating them. The CDR3 covers 13 residues. Looked up from germline, CDR1 is KGHDR and CDR2 is SFDVKD. The CDR3 coding sequence is TGTGCCACCAGCGGTTCAACCACAGATACGCAGTATTTT. It specifies CATSGSTTDTQYF.

The chain recombines TRBV7-2 with TRBJ1-3; D call uncertain. The CDR3 is made up of 15 amino acids. Trimming pared 9 bases from V and 1 base from J, leaving 16 bases between. The germline gives CDR1 SGHTA, CDR2 FQGNSA. DNA for the CDR3: TGTGCCAGTGAACCATGGGCGAATTCTGGAAACACCATATATTTT. It translates to CASEPWANSGNTIYF.

Comments on this clonotype: Given a much more abundant clone one base away, this may be a read error. The rearrangement joins TRBV10-3 to TRBJ2-2; D may correspond to TRBD1 or TRBD2 (5 bases each). CDR1 is ENHRY, CDR2 SYGVKD, per germline. This CDR3 is 13 amino acids long. The DNA of the CDR3 is TGTGCCATCAGTGGACAGAACACCGGGGCGCTGTTTTTT. Translating it yields CAISGQNTGALFF.

Worth noting for this clonotype: Germline and junction disagree at one end, which may indicate a read error. The CDR3 sequence is CASGNGATNEQLFF. The CDR3, as DNA: TGTGCCTCTGGAAACGGGGCAACTAATGAACAACTGTTTTTT. The chain couples TRBV24-1 to TRBJ1-4; a weak D match, TRBD1 (5 bases). Germline CDR1 and CDR2: KGHDR and SFDVKD. This CDR3 has 14 residues.

This clonotype was counted a few times. CDR3 loop: CAWNLEGETQYF. CDR3 nucleotide sequence: TGTGCCTGGAATTTGGAGGGAGAGACCCAGTACTTC. This sequence joins TRBV30 and TRBJ2-5; D might be TRBD2 (6 bases). V gave up 4 bases and J gave up 4 bases, with 10 bases separating them. The CDR3 loop spans 12 amino acids. The V gene's germline CDR1 is GTSNPN and CDR2 SVGIG (reference sequence).

The CDR3 DNA sequence: TGTGCCAGCAGCTTGGAGTACCACACAGATACGCAGTATTTT. Translation: CASSLEYHTDTQYF. The V and J genes are TRBV5-4 and TRBJ2-3; D gene ambiguous. V was pared by 0 bases and J by 2 bases, with 7 bases between. Germline values: CDR1 SGHNT, CDR2 YYREEE (reference sequence). This CDR3 is built from 14 residues.

This clonotype was seen a single time. The genes are TRBV11-2 and TRBJ2-7; a possible D gene is TRBD2 (6 bases). The CDR3 is 14 residues long. V shed 5 bases and J shed 4 bases, with 15 bases lying between them. In germline, CDR1 is SGHAT, CDR2 FQNNGV. CDR3 loop: CASSPGGTSYEQYV. CDR3 DNA: TGTGCCAGCAGCCCCGGAGGGACCTCATACGAGCAGTACGTC.

The chain combines TRBV12-3 or TRBV12-4 with TRBJ1-2; a weak D match, TRBD1 (5 bases). V dropped 7 bases and J dropped 8 bases, with 11 bases sitting between them. This CDR3 is 11 amino acids long. The CDR3 reads CASKRGRGYTF. The CDR3 coding sequence is TGTGCCAGCAAAAGGGGACGCGGCTACACCTTC.

This clonotype has more than one count but fewer than ten. The chain has TRBV5-1 and TRBJ2-5, with unresolved D. The closer fit of TRBJ2-1 to the DNA end suggests the J call may be wrong. CDR1 and CDR2 from the germline V gene are SGHRS and YFSETQ. This CDR3 is 15 amino acids long. In DNA, the CDR3 is TGCGCCAGCAGCTTGGCCTCGAGGACGCACAATGAGCAGTTCTTC. Encoded protein: CASSLASRTHNEQFF.

This rearrangement joins TRBV9 to TRBJ1-3; no clear D gene. Trimming cost V 0 bases and J 10 bases, with 8 bases left between them. The CDR3 is 12 residues long. Per the germline V gene, CDR1 is SGDLS and CDR2 is YYNGEE. The CDR3 here is CASSVDRTTIYF. The CDR3 region has the DNA TGTGCCAGCAGCGTAGATCGGACGACCATATATTTT.

This clonotype was counted only a few times. The V and J genes are TRBV6-5 and TRBJ2-7, with 8 bases fitting TRBD1. J lost 0 bases, V lost 6 bases, and 7 bases had no gene match. CDR3 length equals 15 residues. Germline V gene sequence: CDR1 MNHEY, CDR2 SVGAGI. CDR3 amino acids: CASRLDRVSSYEQYF. The CDR3 nucleotides are TGTGCCAGCAGATTGGACAGGGTATCCTCCTACGAGCAGTACTTC.

The rearrangement links TRBV19 to TRBJ2-5; tentatively, D is TRBD2 (5 bases). With the DNA end fitting TRBJ2-7 better, the J assignment may be wrong. CDR1 and CDR2 (germline): LNHDA, SQIVND (reference sequence). The CDR3 extends over 13 amino acids. For the CDR3, the DNA is TGTGCCAGTAGTATCCCGGACTCGTACGAGCAGTACTTC. This sequence encodes CASSIPDSYEQYF.

The chain couples TRBV4-3 to TRBJ1-4; D may be TRBD1 (5 bases). V dropped 4 bases and J dropped 3 bases, with 12 bases sitting between them. The CDR3 has 15 amino acids. Germline CDR1 is LGHNA and CDR2 is YSLEER. The CDR3 nucleotides are TGCGCCAGCAGCCCAGTCGGGGGTTCTAATGAAAAACTGTTTTTT. Its translation is CASSPVGGSNEKLFF.

This clonotype was counted between two and nine times. This rearrangement joins TRBV20-1 to TRBJ1-1; D is uncertain. Between the trimmed V and J ends, which lost 1 base and 5 bases, there was a span of 5 bases. Germline V gives CDR1 DFQATT, CDR2 SNEGSKA (reference sequence). CDR3 length: 11 amino acids. CDR3 in DNA: TGCAGTGCTAGAGCGGCAACTGAAGCTTTCTTT. This encodes CSARAATEAFF.

CDR3 residues: CASSLGASGDAQYF. In DNA form, the CDR3 reads TGTGCCAGCAGTTTAGGAGCTAGCGGGGATGCGCAGTATTTT. The J gene is TRBJ2-3, the V gene TRBV12-3 or TRBV12-4, with 9 bases fitting TRBD2. The J segment lost 10 bases and the V segment lost 1 base, leaving 6 bases of the junction unmatched. This CDR3 contains 14 residues.

This clonotype occurred many times. This sequence joins TRBV3-1 and TRBJ2-2; D is undetermined. The CDR3 is 12 amino acids. Trimming left V 1 base short and J 5 bases short, with 2 bases between. Germline V CDR1 and CDR2: LGHDT, YNNKEL (reference sequence). This CDR3 reads CASSQGTGELFF. The CDR3 region has the DNA TGTGCCAGCAGCCAAGGGACCGGGGAGCTGTTTTTT.

This clonotype occurred a few times. The chain recombines TRBV7-2 with TRBJ1-1; a possible D gene is TRBD1 (5 bases). The CDR3 is 14 residues long. Germline assignment: CDR1 SGHTA and CDR2 FQGNSA. V was pared by 5 bases and J by 1 base, with 11 bases between. As DNA, the CDR3 is TGTGCCAGCAGCGAGACAGCCAAGAACACTGAAGCTTTCTTT. Translating it yields CASSETAKNTEAFF.